What follows are 10 T cell receptor beta chains derived from one specimen sequenced in a study of cytomegalovirus exposure and HLA in healthy donors. TCRdb keeps only in-frame clones here, not all; method: immunoSEQ multiplex PCR. Seen here are fewer than 200,000 clones, around nine tenths observed once, and the top ten hold roughly 2.7%. Sequencing input: PBMCs. These receptors originate from a man between 18 and 35 years old in good health and CMV-seropositive.

The chain joins TRBV6-1 to TRBJ1-1; D unclear. CDR3 length: 13 residues. The ends were cut back, 5 bases at V and 1 base at J, with 8 bases in the middle. Germline CDR1 MNHNS, CDR2 SASEGT. Here the CDR3 DNA reads TGTGCCAGCAGTCCTACAGAGAACACTGAAGCTTTCTTT. This encodes CASSPTENTEAFF.

V usage is TRBV5-5 and J usage is TRBJ1-2, with D unresolved. The CDR3 is 12 amino acids. The germline V gene encodes CDR1 SGHKS and CDR2 YYEKEE (reference sequence). The V and J ends lost 4 bases and 3 bases respectively, with 7 bases between them. The CDR3 is CASSPDYYGYTF. The CDR3 nucleotides are TGTGCCAGCAGCCCCGACTACTATGGCTACACCTTC.

CDR3 region: CASSAWTGREQPQHF. As DNA, the CDR3 is TGTGCCAGCAGCGCCTGGACAGGGAGAGAACAGCCCCAGCATTTT. The chain links TRBV7-9 to TRBJ1-5; 8 bases match TRBD1. Trimming cost V 5 bases and J 7 bases; bases outside gene matches: 10. The CDR3 totals 15 residues. The germline gives CDR1 SEHNR, CDR2 FQNEAQ (reference sequence).

A few counts support this clone. The chain joins TRBV30 to TRBJ1-1; TRBD1 might be the D (5 bases). CDR3 length equals 12 residues. Germline loops: CDR1 GTSNPN, CDR2 SVGIG (reference sequence). V lost 7 bases and J 4 bases, leaving 13 bases between the germline ends. The CDR3 sequence is CALDTGGTEAFF. CDR3 bases: TGTGCCTTGGACACCGGGGGCACTGAAGCTTTCTTT.

The V call is TRBV7-2, the J call TRBJ1-4; 10 bases match TRBD1. The CDR3 sequence is 14 residues long. Germline-derived CDR1 and CDR2 are SGHTA and FQGNSA. The V gene end was trimmed by 5 bases and the J gene end by 5 bases; junction bases not matched to a gene: 2. CDR3 in DNA: TGTGCCAGCAGCCCGGACAGGGGGAATGAAAAACTGTTTTTT. It codes for CASSPDRGNEKLFF.

The chain has TRBV2 and TRBJ2-1; 7 bases are shared with TRBD1. CDR1 and CDR2 (germline): SNHLY, FYNNEI. V lost 6 bases, J lost 8 bases, and 7 bases stayed unmatched. The CDR3 runs 13 residues. The CDR3: CASSRDSKDEQFF. CDR3 coding DNA: TGTGCCAGCAGCAGGGACAGTAAGGATGAGCAGTTCTTC.

The V gene is TRBV7-9, the J gene TRBJ2-7; 7 bases line up with TRBD2. The germline CDR1 and CDR2 sequences are SEHNR and FQNEAQ (reference sequence). The CDR3 is 15 amino acids. J lost 2 bases, V lost 1 base, and 5 bases had no gene match. Here the CDR3 DNA reads TGTGCCAGCAGCTTAGGTGGCGGGAGAGCCTACGAGCAGTACTTC. Its translation: CASSLGGGRAYEQYF.

CDR3 protein: CASSQDRRGRKDYEQYF. In nucleotides, the CDR3 is TGCGCCAGCAGCCAAGATCGGAGAGGCAGAAAGGACTACGAGCAGTACTTC. The gene calls are TRBV4-3 and TRBJ2-7, with no clear D. The V and J ends lost 0 bases and 3 bases respectively, with 18 bases between them. The CDR3 is made up of 17 amino acids. CDR1 is LGHNA and CDR2 is YSLEER in the germline V gene.

The gene calls are TRBV28 and TRBJ2-2; D is undetermined. This CDR3 is built from 11 residues. Germline-derived CDR1 and CDR2 are MDHEN and SYDVKM. Trimming stripped 7 bases from V and 9 bases from J, with 9 bases between. The CDR3, as DNA: TGTGCCAGCAACGGAGCCCGGGAGCTGTTTTTT. As protein: CASNGARELFF. Full variable domain (outside the CDR3, taken from reference TRBV28 and TRBJ2-2): DVKVTQSSRYLVKRTGEKVFLECVQDMDHENMFWYRQDPGLGLRLIYFSYDVKMKEKGDIPEGYSVSREKKERFSLILESASTNQTSMYLCASNGARELFFGEGSRLTVL.

The CDR3 is CASRKAGLEAFF. The CDR3 DNA reads as TGTGCCAGCAGGAAAGCAGGGCTTGAAGCTTTCTTT. This chain uses TRBV7-2 with TRBJ1-1, with a tentative D call TRBD1 (5 bases). The V gene's germline CDR1 is SGHTA and CDR2 FQGNSA. The CDR3 totals 12 residues. V was pared by 6 bases and J by 7 bases, with 12 bases between.